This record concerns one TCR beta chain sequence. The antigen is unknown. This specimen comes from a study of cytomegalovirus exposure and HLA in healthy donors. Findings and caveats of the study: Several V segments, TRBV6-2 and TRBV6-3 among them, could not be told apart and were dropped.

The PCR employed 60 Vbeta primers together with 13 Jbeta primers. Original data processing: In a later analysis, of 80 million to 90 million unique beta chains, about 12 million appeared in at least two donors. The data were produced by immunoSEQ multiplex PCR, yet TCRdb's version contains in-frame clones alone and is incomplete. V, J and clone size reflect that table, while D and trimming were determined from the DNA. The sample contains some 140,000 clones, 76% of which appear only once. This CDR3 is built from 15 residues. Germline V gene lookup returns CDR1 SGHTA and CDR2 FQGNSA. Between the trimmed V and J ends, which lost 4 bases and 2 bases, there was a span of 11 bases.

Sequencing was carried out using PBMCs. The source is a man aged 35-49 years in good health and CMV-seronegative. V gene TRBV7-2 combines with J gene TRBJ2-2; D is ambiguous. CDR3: CASSYQAGNTGELFF. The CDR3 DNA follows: TGTGCCAGCAGCTACCAGGCTGGCAACACCGGGGAGCTGTTTTTT. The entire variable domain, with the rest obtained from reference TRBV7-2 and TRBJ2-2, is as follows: GAGVSQSPSNKVTEKGKDVELRCDPISGHTALYWYRQSLGQGLEFLIYFQGNSAPDKSGLPSDRFSAERTGGSVSTLTIQRTQQEDSAVYLCASSYQAGNTGELFFGEGSRLTVL.